One and the same sample provided the 10 T cell receptor beta chains below, sequenced in a study of blood T cell repertoires in COVID-19. TCRdb's table, derived via immunoSEQ multiplex PCR, lists solely in-frame clones and lacks some. The sample records approximately 210,000 clones, 65% to 90% being singletons. Input material: peripheral blood. The source is a human donor in a cohort sampled during active COVID-19.

The V call is TRBV4-3, the J call TRBJ2-1; 9 positions agree with TRBD2. Trimming removed 2 bases from V and 6 bases from J; junction bases left unmatched: 8. Germline loops: CDR1 LGHNA, CDR2 YSLEER. The CDR3 length is 16 residues. The CDR3 coding sequence is TGCGCCAGCAGCCAATATTTGCGGGAGGGCATCAATGAGCAGTTCTTC. Translation: CASSQYLREGINEQFF.

The V call is TRBV19, the J call TRBJ1-2, with TRBD1 matching 7 bases. The germline CDR1 and CDR2 sequences are LNHDA and SQIVND (reference sequence). Trimming cost V 3 bases and J 4 bases; bases outside gene matches: 8. There are 15 residues in the CDR3. In DNA, the CDR3 is TGTGCCAGTAGTATGGGACAGCCCAGGAGCTATGGCTACACCTTC. Residues: CASSMGQPRSYGYTF.

The chain uses TRBV4-2 and TRBJ1-3, with a tentative D call TRBD1 (6 bases). The V end lost 0 bases, the J end lost 8 bases, and 17 bases lay between the germline ends. The CDR3 totals 16 residues. CDR1 is LGHNA, CDR2 YNFKEQ, per germline. CDR3 DNA: TGTGCCAGCAGCCAAGACGGGACAAAAGGAGCGCACACCATATATTTT. Translated: CASSQDGTKGAHTIYF.

The chain recombines TRBV4-1 with TRBJ2-3, with 8 bases that match TRBD2. Germline V gene data show CDR1 as MGHRA and CDR2 as YSYEKL. V was pared by 0 bases and J by 0 bases, with 11 bases of the junction left unmatched. This CDR3 has 19 residues. The chain's CDR3 is CASSQDNSGTEISTDTQYF. For the CDR3, the DNA is TGCGCCAGCAGCCAAGATAATAGCGGGACCGAGATTAGCACAGATACGCAGTATTTT.

The CDR3 is CSGGVYGYTF. In DNA form, the CDR3 reads TGCAGTGGGGGGGTCTATGGCTACACCTTC. This chain connects TRBV20-1 to TRBJ1-2, with a tentative D call TRBD1 (5 bases). The CDR3 is 10 residues long. V was shortened by 7 bases and J by 4 bases, with 7 bases between the two germline ends. Germline V gives CDR1 DFQATT, CDR2 SNEGSKA (reference sequence).

This clone was counted only a few times. This rearrangement joins TRBV18 to TRBJ1-5, with 7 bases identical to TRBD1. J gave up 6 bases and V 3 bases, and 2 bases lay outside the gene matches. Germline loops: CDR1 KGHSH, CDR2 LQKENI. The CDR3 spans 13 residues. The CDR3: CASSPTGSQPQHF. CDR3 bases: TGTGCCAGCTCACCGACAGGGAGTCAGCCCCAGCATTTT.

This clone was detected only once. The rearrangement links TRBV19 to TRBJ1-5; 9 positions agree with TRBD1. This CDR3 comprises 16 residues. The germline V gene encodes CDR1 LNHDA and CDR2 SQIVND (reference sequence). J gave up 2 bases and V 6 bases, and 8 bases lay outside the gene matches. The CDR3 DNA reads TGTGCCAGTAGGGCAACCTGGACAGGGGGCAATCAGCCCCAGCATTTT. Translated: CASRATWTGGNQPQHF.

The rearrangement joins TRBV27 to TRBJ2-4, with 14 bases lining up with TRBD2. The ends lost 5 bases at V and 9 bases at J; junction bases unmatched: 6. The CDR3 loop spans 15 amino acids. Germline assignment: CDR1 MNHEY and CDR2 SMNVEV (reference sequence). CDR3 DNA sequence: TGTGCCAGCAGTCCGCGACTAGCGGGAGGGAGCATTCAGTACTTC. Protein: CASSPRLAGGSIQYF.

This sequence joins TRBV5-8 and TRBJ2-7, with TRBD2 identical over 8 bases. The V and J ends lost 4 bases and 3 bases, in that order; junction bases with no gene match: 3. This CDR3 is 13 amino acids long. From germline, CDR1 is SGHTS and CDR2 YDEGEE. The chain's CDR3 is CASSPGLGYEQYF. As DNA, the CDR3 is TGTGCCAGCAGCCCGGGACTAGGCTACGAGCAGTACTTC. Complete variable domain (other parts from reference TRBV5-8 and TRBJ2-7): EAGVTQSPTHLIKTRGQQATLRCSPISGHTSVYWYQQALGLGLQFLLWYDEGEERNRGNFPPRFSGRQFPNYSSELNVNALELEDSALYLCASSPGLGYEQYFGPGTRLTVT.

To note about this clone: The junction differs from germline at one of its ends, possibly a read error. This chain links TRBV28 with TRBJ2-7; 7 bases align to TRBD1. The V gene's germline CDR1 is MDHEN and CDR2 SYDVKM. The CDR3 totals 15 residues. This chain's CDR3 is CASSLDRITYYGQYF. The CDR3, as DNA: TGTGCCAGCAGTTTGGACAGGATAACCTACTACGGGCAGTACTTC.